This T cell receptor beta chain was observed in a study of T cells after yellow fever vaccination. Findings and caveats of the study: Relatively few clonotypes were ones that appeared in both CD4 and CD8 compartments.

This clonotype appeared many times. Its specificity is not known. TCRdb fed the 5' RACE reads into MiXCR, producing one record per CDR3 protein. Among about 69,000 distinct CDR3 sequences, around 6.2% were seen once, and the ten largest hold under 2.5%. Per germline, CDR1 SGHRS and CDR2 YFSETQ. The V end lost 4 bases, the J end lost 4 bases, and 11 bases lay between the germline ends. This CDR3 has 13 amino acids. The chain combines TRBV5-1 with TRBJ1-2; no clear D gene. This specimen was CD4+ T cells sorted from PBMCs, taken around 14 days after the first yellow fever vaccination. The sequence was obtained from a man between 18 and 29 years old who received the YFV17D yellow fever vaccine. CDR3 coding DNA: TGCGCCAGCAGCACGGGCCCGGGCTATGGCTACACCTTC. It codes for CASSTGPGYGYTF.